The 12 T cell receptor beta chains listed next were all sequenced from one sample in a study of cytomegalovirus exposure and HLA in healthy donors. Clones were read by immunoSEQ multiplex PCR, and TCRdb kept only the in-frame ones, dropping some. The table lists about 98,000 clones, about 83% of them singletons, with roughly 4% in the top ten. Sequenced material: PBMCs. Receptors were obtained from a young woman in good health and CMV-seronegative.

The gene calls are TRBV6-5 and TRBJ1-1, with D perhaps matching TRBD1 (6 bases). Trimming shortened V by 2 bases and J by 6 bases, and 10 bases separated the two germline ends. This CDR3 has 13 amino acids. Germline CDR1 reads MNHEY; CDR2 reads SVGAGI. CDR3 sequence reads: CASSYGTNAEAFF. In DNA, the CDR3 is TGTGCCAGCAGTTACGGGACAAATGCTGAAGCTTTCTTT.

The genes are TRBV5-4 and TRBJ1-2; TRBD1 matches at 7 bases. The CDR3 contains 14 residues. The J segment lost 2 bases and the V segment lost 4 bases, leaving 5 bases of the junction unmatched. Per germline, CDR1 SGHNT and CDR2 YYREEE (reference sequence). CDR3: CASSEGTENYGYTF. The CDR3 region has the DNA TGTGCCAGCAGCGAAGGGACAGAAAACTATGGCTACACCTTC.

The chain joins TRBV28 to TRBJ2-1; 8 bases match TRBD2. Germline-derived CDR1 and CDR2 are MDHEN and SYDVKM. The CDR3 runs 15 residues. The V and J ends lost 4 bases and 4 bases, in that order; junction bases with no gene match: 6. The CDR3 protein is CASSSGLAVYNEQFF. CDR3 DNA: TGTGCCAGCAGTTCCGGACTAGCAGTATACAATGAGCAGTTCTTC.

V and J are TRBV18 and TRBJ1-2; possible D gene TRBD1, 5 bases. Per germline, CDR1 KGHSH and CDR2 LQKENI. The CDR3 consists of 12 residues. V was cut by 2 bases and J by 14 bases, with 15 bases left in between. Here the CDR3 reads CASSPEDNGGTF. In nucleotides, the CDR3 is TGTGCCAGCTCACCAGAGGACAACGGGGGTACCTTC. The full variable domain, in which reference TRBV18 and TRBJ1-2 provide the parts outside the CDR3, is NAGVMQNPRHLVRRRGQEARLRCSPMKGHSHVYWYRQLPEEGLKFMVYLQKENIIDESGMPKERFSAEFPKEGPSILRIQQVVRGDSAAYFCASSPEDNGGTFGSGTRLTVV.

This sequence joins TRBV7-2 and TRBJ2-1; TRBD2 matches 9 bases. The J segment lost 5 bases and the V segment lost 3 bases, leaving 5 bases of the junction unmatched. This CDR3 is built from 15 residues. The germline gives CDR1 SGHTA, CDR2 FQGNSA. The CDR3 DNA reads as TGTGCCAGCAGCTTCGGACTAGCGCTCAACAATGAGCAGTTCTTC. The encoded protein is CASSFGLALNNEQFF.

The chain couples TRBV5-6 to TRBJ2-5, with D uncertain. Germline V CDR1 and CDR2: SGHDT, YYEEEE. This CDR3 region has 12 residues. The V end lost 4 bases, the J end lost 5 bases, and 9 bases lay between the germline ends. The CDR3, as DNA: TGTGCCAGCAGCATCTTCCCGGAGACCCAGTACTTC. Translated: CASSIFPETQYF.

The rearrangement joins TRBV18 to TRBJ2-1; maybe TRBD1 (6 bases). CDR3 length: 14 amino acids. From germline, CDR1 is KGHSH and CDR2 LQKENI. Trimming took off 4 bases at V and 7 bases at J, with 14 bases between the two ends. CDR3 region: CASSLGTGFNEQFF. The CDR3 nucleotides read TGTGCCAGCTCACTAGGAACAGGGTTTAATGAGCAGTTCTTC.

The J gene is TRBJ2-3, the V gene TRBV9; D is possibly TRBD2 (6 bases). From germline, CDR1 is SGDLS and CDR2 YYNGEE. This CDR3 has 15 residues. Trimming pared 4 bases from V and 2 bases from J, leaving 14 bases between. This CDR3 is CASSPGALFTDTQYF. CDR3 bases: TGTGCCAGCAGCCCGGGAGCCCTCTTCACAGATACGCAGTATTTT.

This clone was seen more than once but under ten times. This chain joins TRBV2 and TRBJ1-2, with a weak D call TRBD1 (6 bases). Trimming removed 3 bases at V and 6 bases at J, with 14 bases between. CDR1 and CDR2 (germline): SNHLY, FYNNEI. This CDR3 region has 14 residues. The CDR3 DNA reads as TGTGCCAGCAGTGAGGTGGGCAGGGGTGATGGCTACACCTTC. Encoded protein: CASSEVGRGDGYTF.

This clone was seen more than once but under ten times. The V call is TRBV5-1, the J call TRBJ2-3; TRBD2 aligns across 8 bases. Germline assignment: CDR1 SGHRS and CDR2 YFSETQ. The CDR3 runs 15 residues. The junction had 6 bases not matched to a gene; V was cut back by 0 bases and J by 6 bases. For the CDR3, the DNA is TGCGCCAGCAGCTTGGGAGAGCGGGGGTGGGATACGCAGTATTTT. It specifies CASSLGERGWDTQYF.

This clone has just one count. The rearrangement links TRBV6-1 to TRBJ1-5; D is undetermined. Germline V gene sequence: CDR1 MNHNS, CDR2 SASEGT. This CDR3 is built from 12 residues. V lost 11 bases to trimming and J lost 2 bases, with 10 bases between them. The CDR3 sequence: CAGKEGNQPQHF. DNA of the CDR3: TGTGCCGGCAAAGAGGGCAATCAGCCCCAGCATTTT.

The chain links TRBV27 to TRBJ1-6; D remains ambiguous. The CDR3 sequence is 14 residues long. Germline lookup yields CDR1 MNHEY and CDR2 SMNVEV (reference sequence). V was shortened by 3 bases and J by 9 bases, with 12 bases between the two germline ends. CDR3 region: CASSFSGGGSPLHF. The CDR3 DNA sequence: TGTGCCAGCAGTTTTTCCGGAGGAGGTTCACCCCTCCACTTT.